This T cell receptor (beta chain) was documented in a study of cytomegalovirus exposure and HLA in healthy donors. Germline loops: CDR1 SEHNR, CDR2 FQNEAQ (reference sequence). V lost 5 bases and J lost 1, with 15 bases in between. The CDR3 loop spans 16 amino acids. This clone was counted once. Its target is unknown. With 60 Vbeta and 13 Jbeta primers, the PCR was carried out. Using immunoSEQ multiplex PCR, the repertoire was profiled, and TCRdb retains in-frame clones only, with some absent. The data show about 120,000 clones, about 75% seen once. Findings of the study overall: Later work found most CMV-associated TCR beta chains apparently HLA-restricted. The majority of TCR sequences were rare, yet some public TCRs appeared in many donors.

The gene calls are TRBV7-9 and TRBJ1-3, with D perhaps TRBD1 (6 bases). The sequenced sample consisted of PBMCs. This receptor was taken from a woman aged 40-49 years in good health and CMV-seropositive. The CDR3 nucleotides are TGTGCCAGCAGCCTCCCCCAGGGGCCGTCTGGAAACACCATATATTTT. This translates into CASSLPQGPSGNTIYF.